This TCR beta chain was captured by sequencing in a study of cytomegalovirus exposure and HLA in healthy donors. Study-level background: Across a few hundred genotyped donors, around 80% landed in the Caucasian-associated ancestry cluster. General study results and limits: Reports indicate that TCR beta sequences accurately predicted the HLA-A and HLA-B alleles of most subjects.

Germline loops: CDR1 MNHNS, CDR2 SASEGT. With V trimmed by 6 bases and J by 3 bases, 4 bases remained unmatched. CDR3 length: 14 amino acids. Remarks on this clone: What it binds is unknown.

The PCR had 60 Vbeta and 13 Jbeta primers. Some clones are missing from TCRdb's copy, which holds only in-frame ones; the method was immunoSEQ multiplex PCR. The sample records about 97,000 clones, 79% being singletons. This sequence was found in a male donor in good health and CMV-seropositive. Sequencing was done on a sample of PBMCs. The chain couples TRBV6-1 to TRBJ1-4; TRBD1 aligns across 7 bases. Here the CDR3 reads CASRDGTANEKLFF. The CDR3 DNA sequence: TGTGCCAGCAGGGACGGGACAGCTAATGAAAAACTGTTTTTT.